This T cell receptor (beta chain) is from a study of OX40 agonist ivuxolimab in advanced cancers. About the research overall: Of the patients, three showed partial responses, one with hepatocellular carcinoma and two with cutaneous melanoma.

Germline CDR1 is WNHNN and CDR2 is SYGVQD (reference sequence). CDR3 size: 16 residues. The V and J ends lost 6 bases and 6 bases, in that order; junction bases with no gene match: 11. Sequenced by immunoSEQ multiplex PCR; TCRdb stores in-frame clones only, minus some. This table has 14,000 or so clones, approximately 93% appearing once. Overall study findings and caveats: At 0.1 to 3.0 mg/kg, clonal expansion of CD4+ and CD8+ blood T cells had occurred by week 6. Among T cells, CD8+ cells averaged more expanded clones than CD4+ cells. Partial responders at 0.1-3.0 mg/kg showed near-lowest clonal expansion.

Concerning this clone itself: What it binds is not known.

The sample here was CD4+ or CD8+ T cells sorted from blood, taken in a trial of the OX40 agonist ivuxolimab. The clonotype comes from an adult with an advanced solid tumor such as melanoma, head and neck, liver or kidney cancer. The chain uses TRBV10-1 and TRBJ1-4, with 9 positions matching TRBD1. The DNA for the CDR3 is TGCGCCAGCAGGGGGGACAGGGCCGGTAGTTATGAAAAACTGTTTTTT. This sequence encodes CASRGDRAGSYEKLFF.